This T cell receptor beta chain was observed in a study of T cell responses to AZD1222 COVID-19 vaccine. With respect to this clone: Its matching antigen is unknown.

Profiled with immunoSEQ multiplex PCR; TCRdb holds only in-frame clones, not every one. In the table there are tens of thousands of clones, about nine tenths of which are singletons. General study findings and limits: It was only six AZD1222 recipients who were seropositive at baseline. After two AZD1222 doses, spike-specific TCR breadth and depth rose versus day 0. Unmutated variant regions reportedly attract nearly half of all spike-specific TCRs. It was only after the peak T cell response that any repertoires were sampled.

V dropped 1 base and J dropped 4; count of bases not matched to a gene: 2. This CDR3 region has 16 residues. The germline V gene encodes CDR1 SGHTA and CDR2 FQGNSA. The TCR originated in an adult who received the MenACWY meningococcal vaccine as a control. V and J are TRBV7-2 and TRBJ2-1; 12 bases map to TRBD2. The sample consisted of peripheral blood, taken 28 days after the second dose of the MenACWY control vaccine. CDR3 sequence: CASSLGTSGKYNEQFF. CDR3 coding DNA: TGTGCCAGCAGCTTAGGGACTAGCGGGAAGTACAATGAGCAGTTCTTC.